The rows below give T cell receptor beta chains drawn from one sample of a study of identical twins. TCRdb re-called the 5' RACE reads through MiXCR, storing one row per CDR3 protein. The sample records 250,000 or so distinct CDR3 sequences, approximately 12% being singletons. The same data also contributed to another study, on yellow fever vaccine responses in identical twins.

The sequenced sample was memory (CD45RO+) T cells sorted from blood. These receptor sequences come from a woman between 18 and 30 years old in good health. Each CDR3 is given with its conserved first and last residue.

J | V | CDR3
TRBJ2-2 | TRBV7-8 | CASSPRTGNTGELFF
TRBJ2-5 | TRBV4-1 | CASSQDGGRRETQYF
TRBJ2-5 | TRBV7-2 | CASSFPTGSQETQYF
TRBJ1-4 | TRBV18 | CASSPGQGRITF
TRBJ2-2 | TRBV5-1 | CASSLGRAGELFF
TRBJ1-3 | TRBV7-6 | CASSLGTDSGNTIYF
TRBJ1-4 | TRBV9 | CASSPRGTGGEKLFF
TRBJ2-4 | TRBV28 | CASSFDSGGLSAAKNIQYF
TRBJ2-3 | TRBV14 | CASSQPPSGTDTQYF
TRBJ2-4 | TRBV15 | CATSRDHEGIQYF
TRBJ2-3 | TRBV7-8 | CASSLSSGRRADTQYF
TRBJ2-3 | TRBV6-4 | CASSQQELSTQYF
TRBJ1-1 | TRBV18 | CASSPDSMEAFF
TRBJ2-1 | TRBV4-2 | CASSQVAARQFF
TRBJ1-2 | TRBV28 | CASRDRYYGYTF
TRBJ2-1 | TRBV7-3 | CASSSKRGPVNEQFF
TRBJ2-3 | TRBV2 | CASSPTRGGDGTDTQYF
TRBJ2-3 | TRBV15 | CATSRGSSSPGADTQYF
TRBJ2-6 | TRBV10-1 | CARRTGGSGANVLTF
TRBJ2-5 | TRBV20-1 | CSAPGHTETQYF
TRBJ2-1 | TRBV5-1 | CASSRGVAYTYNEQFF
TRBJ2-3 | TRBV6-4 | CASSDSMGTDTQYF
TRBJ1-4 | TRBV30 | CAWGQGLTNEKLFF
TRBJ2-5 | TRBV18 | CASSPLTYQETQYF
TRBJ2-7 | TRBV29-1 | CSLLDPYEQYF
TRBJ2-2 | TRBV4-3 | CASSQDGAGAGAGELFF
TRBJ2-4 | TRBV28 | CASRGRVRAKNIQYF
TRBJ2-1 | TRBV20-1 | CSARDARRTNEQFF
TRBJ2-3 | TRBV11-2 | CASSTGTGFGSDTQYF
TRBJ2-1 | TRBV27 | CASSQTGRGYNEQFF
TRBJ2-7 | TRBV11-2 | CASSPRASGPYEQYF
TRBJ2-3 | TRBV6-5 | CASRSQGDTQYF
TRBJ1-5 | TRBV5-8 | CASSVATGAVNQPQHF
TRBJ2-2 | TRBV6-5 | CASSYGDLDTGELFF
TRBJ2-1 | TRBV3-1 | CASSRQGYSEQFF
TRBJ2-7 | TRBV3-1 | CASSQDRGGSSYEQYF
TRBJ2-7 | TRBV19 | CASRQGIEQYF
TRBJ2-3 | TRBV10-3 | CATGLALTDTQYF
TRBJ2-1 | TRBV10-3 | CATAHRLAENEQFF
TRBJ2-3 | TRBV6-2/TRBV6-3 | CASSRTSYDTQYF
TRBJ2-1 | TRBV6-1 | CASRLLGDRRYNEQFF
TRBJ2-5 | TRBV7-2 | CASSLVGVAKETQYF
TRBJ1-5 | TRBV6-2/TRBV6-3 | CASSYFSNQPQHF
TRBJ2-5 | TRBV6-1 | CASSAGVAEQETQYF
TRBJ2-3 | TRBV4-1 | CASSLTPGLTSDTQYF
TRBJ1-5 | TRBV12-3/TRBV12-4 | CASSLGGAYQPQHF
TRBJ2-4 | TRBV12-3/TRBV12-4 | CASSHRQTLAKNIQYF
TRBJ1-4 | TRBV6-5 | CASSSFESEGEKLFF
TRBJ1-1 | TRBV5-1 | CASSLDVNTEAFF
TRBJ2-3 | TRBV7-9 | CASNPGPGKSTDTQYF
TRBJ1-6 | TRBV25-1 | CASKVSGVYNSPLHF